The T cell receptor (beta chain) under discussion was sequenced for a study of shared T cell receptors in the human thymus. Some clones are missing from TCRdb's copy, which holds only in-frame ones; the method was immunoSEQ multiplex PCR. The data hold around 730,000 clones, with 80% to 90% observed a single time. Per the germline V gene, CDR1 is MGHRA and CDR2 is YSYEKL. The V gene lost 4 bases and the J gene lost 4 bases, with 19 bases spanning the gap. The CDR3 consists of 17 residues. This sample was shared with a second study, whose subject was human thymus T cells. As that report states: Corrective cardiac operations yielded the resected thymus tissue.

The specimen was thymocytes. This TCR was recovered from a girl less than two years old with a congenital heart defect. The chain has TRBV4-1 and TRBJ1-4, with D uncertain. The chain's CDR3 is CASSPPGTWAINEKLFF. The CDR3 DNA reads TGCGCCAGCAGCCCGCCTGGTACATGGGCCATTAATGAAAAACTGTTTTTT.